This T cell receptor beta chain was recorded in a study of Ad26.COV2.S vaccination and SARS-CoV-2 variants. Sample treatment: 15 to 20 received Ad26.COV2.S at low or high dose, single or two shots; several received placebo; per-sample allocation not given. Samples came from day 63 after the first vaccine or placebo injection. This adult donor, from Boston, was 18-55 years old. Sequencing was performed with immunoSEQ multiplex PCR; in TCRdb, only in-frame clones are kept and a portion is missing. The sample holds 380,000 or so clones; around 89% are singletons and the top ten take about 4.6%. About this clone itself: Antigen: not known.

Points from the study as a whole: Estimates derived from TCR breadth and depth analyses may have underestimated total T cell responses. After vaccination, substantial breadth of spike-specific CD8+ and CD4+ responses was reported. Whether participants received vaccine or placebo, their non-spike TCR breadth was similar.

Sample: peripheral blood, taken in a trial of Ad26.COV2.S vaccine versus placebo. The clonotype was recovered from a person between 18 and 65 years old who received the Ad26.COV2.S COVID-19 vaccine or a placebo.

The DNA for the CDR3 is TGCAGCGTTGGTTTACAGACGAACACCGGGGAGCTGTTTTTT. Translating it yields CSVGLQTNTGELFF. The rearrangement joins TRBV29-1 to TRBJ2-2, with D uncertain. Trimming left V 4 bases short and J 0 bases short, with 9 bases between. The CDR3 extends over 14 amino acids. The germline CDR1 and CDR2 sequences are SQVTM and ANQGSEA.